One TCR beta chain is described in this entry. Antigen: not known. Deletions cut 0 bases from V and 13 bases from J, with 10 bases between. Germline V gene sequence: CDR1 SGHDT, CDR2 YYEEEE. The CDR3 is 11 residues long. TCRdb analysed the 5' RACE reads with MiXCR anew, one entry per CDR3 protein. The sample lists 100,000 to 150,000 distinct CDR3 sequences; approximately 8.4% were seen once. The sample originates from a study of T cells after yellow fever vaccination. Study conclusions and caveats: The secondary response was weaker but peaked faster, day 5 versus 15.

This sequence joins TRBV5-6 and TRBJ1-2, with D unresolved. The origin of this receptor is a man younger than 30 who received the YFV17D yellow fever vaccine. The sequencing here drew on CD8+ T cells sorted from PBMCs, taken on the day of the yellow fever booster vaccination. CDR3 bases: TGTGCCAGCAGCTTGGGTAGGATGGGCACCTTC. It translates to CASSLGRMGTF.